The rows below give T cell receptor beta chains drawn from one sample of a study of Ad26.COV2.S vaccination and SARS-CoV-2 variants. Data came from immunoSEQ multiplex PCR; TCRdb stores just in-frame clones and leaves some out. This sample has about 500,000 clones, with 80% to 90% found just once. The input for sequencing was peripheral blood, taken in a trial of Ad26.COV2.S vaccine versus placebo. The receptors shown here come from a person aged 18-65 years who received the Ad26.COV2.S COVID-19 vaccine or a placebo. Each CDR3 is given with its conserved first and last residue. The D gene is left open where the match is weak. Part of the rows lack a size; the others show once, few, many or a class for expanded clones.

j_call | v_call | d_call | clone_size | cdr3_nt | cdr3_aa
TRBJ2-5 | TRBV2 | TRBD1 | NA | TGTGCCAGCAGATCGCAGGGGGCCCAAGGAGAGACCCAGTACTTC | CASRSQGAQGETQYF
TRBJ2-3 | TRBV12-3/TRBV12-4 | TRBD2 | NA | TGTGCCAGCAGACTAGCGTCAGATACGCAGTATTTT | CASRLASDTQYF
TRBJ1-5 | TRBV2 | NA | NA | TGTGCCAGCAGTGGGTTACCGTATAATCAGCCCCAGCATTTT | CASSGLPYNQPQHF
TRBJ1-2 | TRBV30 | TRBD1 | NA | TGTGCCTGGAGTGTAAGGGGACAGGGTTTGGGGAGCTATGGCTACACCTTC | CAWSVRGQGLGSYGYTF
TRBJ2-7 | TRBV6-6 | NA | NA | TGTGCCAGCAGTTGGGGTAAGGACGAGCAGTACTTC | CASSWGKDEQYF
TRBJ1-5 | TRBV28 | NA | NA | TGTGCCAGCAGTTTGGGGGGGTGGCCAGGGGAAGTAGTCGGCAATCAGCCCCAGCATTTT | CASSLGGWPGEVVGNQPQHF
TRBJ2-7 | TRBV25-1 | TRBD1 | NA | TGTGCCAGCCAGGGAGGACAGGGGGCCCCCTACGAGCAGTACTTC | CASQGGQGAPYEQYF
TRBJ1-6 | TRBV6-4 | NA | NA | TGTGCCAGCGGCGGACATCGGAGTTCCCTCCACTTT | CASGGHRSSLHF
TRBJ2-2 | TRBV19 | NA | NA | TGTGCCAGTAGTATCCCGGGCCGCACTGGGATAGGGGAGCTGTTTTTT | CASSIPGRTGIGELFF
TRBJ2-5 | TRBV28 | NA | NA | TGTGCCAGCCAAGTAAACCAGGGTAGGGTGGGAGAGACCCAGTACTTC | CASQVNQGRVGETQYF
TRBJ1-1 | TRBV18 | NA | NA | TGTGCCAGCTCACCGGGGGGAACCACTGAAGCTTTCTTT | CASSPGGTTEAFF
TRBJ2-1 | TRBV19 | NA | NA | TGTGCCAGTAGTGACCGGGTCTACAATGAGCAGTTCTTC | CASSDRVYNEQFF
TRBJ1-2 | TRBV9 | NA | once | TGTGCCAGCAGCGTATCGGGGTCTACTGGCTACACCTTC | CASSVSGSTGYTF
TRBJ2-5 | TRBV5-1 | NA | NA | TGCGCCAGCAGCTTTACTTCCTTGGAGACCCAGTACTTC | CASSFTSLETQYF
TRBJ2-1 | TRBV6-6 | TRBD2 | once | TGTGCCAGCAGTCCTTACACTAGCGGCCCCTACAATGAGCAGTTCTTC | CASSPYTSGPYNEQFF
TRBJ2-1 | TRBV7-8 | TRBD1 | NA | TGTGCCAGCTATGACCCGGGACAGCCTAATTACAATGAGCAGTTCTTC | CASYDPGQPNYNEQFF
TRBJ2-2 | TRBV25-1 | NA | NA | TGTGCCAGCAGTTTCGGCAATAAATACACCGGGGAGCTGTTTTTT | CASSFGNKYTGELFF
TRBJ2-7 | TRBV11-1 | TRBD2 | NA | TGTGCCAGCAGCATGACTAGCGGGAGCTCCTACGAGCAGTACTTC | CASSMTSGSSYEQYF
TRBJ1-1 | TRBV5-1 | NA | NA | TGCGCCAGCGGCTCGGGGGGCGGTATCACTGAAGCTTTCTTT | CASGSGGGITEAFF
TRBJ2-7 | TRBV6-1 | TRBD1 | NA | TGTGCCAGCAGTGATTCAGGGGGCCTCCCCTACGAGCAGTACTTC | CASSDSGGLPYEQYF
TRBJ1-6 | TRBV15 | NA | NA | TGTGCCACCAGCAGAGATACAGGGTGGGTCTCACCCCTCCACTTT | CATSRDTGWVSPLHF
TRBJ2-5 | TRBV7-8 | NA | NA | TGTGCCAGCAGCCTCTCCCTCACTAGTCTGGAGACCCAGTACTTC | CASSLSLTSLETQYF
TRBJ1-5 | TRBV7-8 | TRBD1 | NA | TGTGCCAGCAGCCCTGGGACAGGACCAAATCAGCCCCAGCATTTT | CASSPGTGPNQPQHF
TRBJ2-5 | TRBV19 | TRBD2 | few | TGTGCCAGTAGTACCCTAGCGGGAGGATCAGAGACCCAGTACTTC | CASSTLAGGSETQYF
TRBJ2-7 | TRBV9 | NA | NA | TGTGCCAGCAGCGTAGCACCAGGGCCCTCCTACGAGCAGTACTTC | CASSVAPGPSYEQYF
TRBJ1-1 | TRBV20-1 | NA | NA | TGCAGTGCGTCCCCTACGGGGGCAGCTTTCTTT | CSASPTGAAFF